This T cell receptor beta chain appears in the sequencing data of a study of vaccination and CD4 T cells after COVID-19. Study summary: Convalescent study patients returned SARS-CoV-2 positive nasal swab PCR results, with 8 to 10 mild cases and one severe.

Study results and limitations: Looking at convalescent patients, 304 of their 307 vaccine-specific clones were spike mono-reactive.

Turning to this clonotype: Its antigen is unidentified.

The Oncomine TCR Beta short-read assay sequenced DNA from cultured CD4+ T cells. TCRdb fed the PCR reads into MiXCR, producing one record per CDR3 protein. The table has around 14,000 distinct CDR3 sequences, approximately 64% seen once. Treatment here: roughly 10-day PBMC culture with coronavirus spike peptide pools or control peptides (ViraFEST assay). This CDR3 contains 15 residues. Germline CDR1 reads MNHEY; CDR2 reads SVGEGT. The trim removed 7 bases at V and 0 bases at J, leaving 8 bases unmatched. The clonotype was recovered from a human donor who had recovered from COVID-19. The rearrangement uses TRBV6-2 or TRBV6-3 and TRBJ1-1, with 7 bases lining up with TRBD1. Specimen: CD4+ T cells from blood, cultured in vitro. This CDR3 reads CASNHSGQLNTEAFF. The CDR3 DNA sequence: TGTGCCAGCAACCATTCGGGACAGTTGAACACTGAAGCTTTCTTT.